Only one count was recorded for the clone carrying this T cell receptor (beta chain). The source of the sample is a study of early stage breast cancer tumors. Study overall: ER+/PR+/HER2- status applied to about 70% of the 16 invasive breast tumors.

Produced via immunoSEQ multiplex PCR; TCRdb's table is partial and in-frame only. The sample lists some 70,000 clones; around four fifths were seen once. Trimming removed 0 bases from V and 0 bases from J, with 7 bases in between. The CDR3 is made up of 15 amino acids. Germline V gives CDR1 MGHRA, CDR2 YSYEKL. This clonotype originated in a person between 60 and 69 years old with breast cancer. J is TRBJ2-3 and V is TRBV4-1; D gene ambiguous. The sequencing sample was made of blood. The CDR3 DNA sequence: TGCGCCAGCAGCCAAGAAGGCGGAAGCACAGATACGCAGTATTTT. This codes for CASSQEGGSTDTQYF.